This T cell receptor (beta chain) was recorded in a study of cytomegalovirus exposure and HLA in healthy donors. Study-wide points: Exclusion applied to some V segments, including TRBV6-2 and TRBV6-3, as they were indistinguishable. In a later analysis, TCR association rates varied by HLA locus: DRB1 most, HLA-C fewest. Association of a missense DCLRE1C variant with TCR beta V- and J-gene trimming was reported in a later analysis.

This PCR relied on a set of 60 Vbeta primers and 13 Jbeta primers. Method: immunoSEQ multiplex PCR; TCRdb's copy keeps in-frame clones and lacks some. This table holds around 130,000 clones, about 84% found once. As for this clone: The antigen is undetermined.

Germline loops: CDR1 SGHRS, CDR2 YFSETQ. The CDR3 is made up of 15 amino acids. Trimming took 3 bases from V and 5 from J; bases not matched to a gene: 9. This TCR came from a boy between 10 and 17 years old in good health and CMV-seronegative. This rearrangement joins TRBV5-1 to TRBJ1-2, with 8 bases matching TRBD1. What was sequenced was PBMCs. CDR3 protein: CASSSGQGGRYGYTF. The CDR3 DNA reads TGCGCCAGCAGCTCCGGACAGGGCGGGCGATATGGCTACACCTTC.